One sample yielded the 18 T cell receptor beta chains listed below, sequenced in a study of identifying expanded T cells in peripheral blood. The data were produced by immunoSEQ multiplex PCR, yet TCRdb's version contains in-frame clones alone and is incomplete. The data contain roughly 130,000 clones, roughly 90% of them singletons. What was sequenced was blood. The receptor source for this set is a person aged 18 to 69 in good health.

The chain has TRBV19 and TRBJ2-1; 10 bases align to TRBD2. CDR1 and CDR2 from the germline V gene are LNHDA and SQIVND (reference sequence). J gave up 0 bases and V 4 bases, and 9 bases lay outside the gene matches. This CDR3 spans 18 amino acids. The CDR3 is CASSNSGRALSSYNEQFF. CDR3 DNA sequence: TGTGCCAGTAGTAACAGCGGGAGGGCCTTATCCTCCTACAATGAGCAGTTCTTC.

The CDR3 here is CASSEPSGTGELFF. CDR3 bases: TGTGCCAGCAGTGAACCTAGCGGGACCGGGGAGCTGTTTTTT. The rearrangement uses TRBV6-1 and TRBJ2-2; TRBD2 matches 8 bases. This CDR3 is 14 amino acids long. Germline lookup yields CDR1 MNHNS and CDR2 SASEGT. V lost 2 bases, J lost 5 bases, and 1 base stayed unmatched.

The rearrangement links TRBV28 to TRBJ2-7; maybe TRBD2 (6 bases). Germline V gives CDR1 MDHEN, CDR2 SYDVKM. The V and J ends lost 6 bases and 1 base respectively, with 16 bases between them. CDR3 length: 15 residues. The CDR3 bases are TGTGCCAGCAGGACTCCGGGACTGCATTCCTACGAGCAGTACTTC. Protein product: CASRTPGLHSYEQYF.

The chain has TRBV5-6 and TRBJ2-3; D possibly corresponds to TRBD2 (5 bases). Trimming left V 4 bases short and J 3 bases short, with 12 bases between. Germline V gives CDR1 SGHDT, CDR2 YYEEEE. CDR3 size: 14 residues. CDR3 DNA: TGTGCCAGCAGCACGACACGGGGAACAGATACGCAGTATTTT. It specifies CASSTTRGTDTQYF.

The rearrangement joins TRBV5-4 to TRBJ2-5; possible D gene TRBD1, 6 bases. The CDR3 is made up of 14 amino acids. V was clipped by 4 bases and J by 5 bases, with 15 bases between them. CDR1 and CDR2 from the germline V gene are SGHNT and YYREEE (reference sequence). Here the CDR3 reads CASSTPDSWETQYF. CDR3 in DNA: TGTGCCAGCAGCACACCGGACAGTTGGGAGACCCAGTACTTC.

V and J are TRBV6-5 and TRBJ2-2; D ambiguous. From germline, CDR1 is MNHEY and CDR2 SVGAGI. The V end lost 6 bases, the J end lost 10 bases, and 15 bases lay between the germline ends. The CDR3 extends over 13 amino acids. CDR3 amino acids: CASSPAGPAELFF. The CDR3 DNA is TGTGCCAGCAGCCCGGCCGGGCCGGCGGAGCTGTTTTTT.

The J gene is TRBJ2-2, the V gene TRBV19; 7 nucleotides agree with TRBD1. In germline, CDR1 is LNHDA, CDR2 SQIVND (reference sequence). CDR3 size: 14 residues. The V segment lost 8 bases and the J segment 1 base; nucleotides outside the gene matches: 4. The chain's CDR3 is CASGTAVNTGELFF. As DNA, the CDR3 is TGTGCCAGTGGGACAGCGGTGAACACCGGGGAGCTGTTTTTT.

V usage is TRBV5-5 and J usage is TRBJ1-5; the D is unclear. The CDR3 has 13 amino acids. From germline, CDR1 is SGHKS and CDR2 YYEKEE (reference sequence). The V end was cut by 2 bases, the J end by 2 bases, with 5 bases between. CDR3: CASSFDGNQPQHF. The CDR3 bases are TGTGCCAGCAGCTTCGACGGCAATCAGCCCCAGCATTTT.

This clone occurred once. This chain links TRBV14 with TRBJ1-2, with no clear D. From germline, CDR1 is SGHDN and CDR2 FVKESK. V was shortened by 1 base and J by 4 bases, with 13 bases between the two germline ends. This CDR3 region has 15 residues. CDR3 protein: CASSQVKWLGYGYTF. CDR3 DNA: TGTGCCAGCAGCCAAGTCAAGTGGCTAGGCTATGGCTACACCTTC.

The V gene is TRBV7-9, the J gene TRBJ1-1; tentative D call: TRBD1 (6 bases). V was shortened by 7 bases and J by 12 bases, with 21 bases between the two germline ends. The CDR3 is made up of 13 amino acids. The germline CDR1 and CDR2 sequences are SEHNR and FQNEAQ (reference sequence). CDR3 sequence (DNA): TGTGCCAGCACCTCCTGGGGGGGGCGCGAGTCTTTCTTT. This sequence encodes CASTSWGGRESFF.

This chain links TRBV5-1 with TRBJ2-3; D is unresolved. The CDR3 runs 12 residues. V shed 0 bases and J shed 5 bases, with 4 bases lying between them. Germline values: CDR1 SGHRS, CDR2 YFSETQ. CDR3 loop: CASSLALDTQYF. The DNA of the CDR3 is TGCGCCAGCAGCTTGGCCCTAGATACGCAGTATTTT.

This clone was recorded once. The gene calls are TRBV12-2 and TRBJ2-1. TRBV12-2 is a recognized pseudogene. The CDR3 is made up of 13 amino acids. The CDR3 DNA follows: TGTGCGGCAATGACCAGCTCCTACAATGAGCAGTTCTTC. As protein: CAAMTSSYNEQFF.

The CDR3 nucleotides read TGTGCCAGCAGTGAACGTACAGGGGGAGGTGGAAACACCATATATTTT. Translated, it gives CASSERTGGGGNTIYF. The V gene is TRBV6-1, the J gene TRBJ1-3, with TRBD1 matching over 8 bases. Looked up from germline, CDR1 is MNHNS and CDR2 is SASEGT. The V segment lost 2 bases and the J segment 3 bases; nucleotides outside the gene matches: 6. The CDR3 is 16 amino acids.

V gene TRBV28 combines with J gene TRBJ2-1, with TRBD2 matching 8 bases. Per the germline V gene, CDR1 is MDHEN and CDR2 is SYDVKM. CDR3 length: 14 amino acids. V was clipped by 8 bases and J by 7 bases; unmatched bases: 10. The DNA for the CDR3 is TGTGCCAGCCGGCCGGGACTAGTCCTGAATGAGCAGTTCTTC. Protein sequence: CASRPGLVLNEQFF.

The V and J genes are TRBV9 and TRBJ2-1; D is undetermined. The CDR3 runs to 13 residues. In germline, CDR1 is SGDLS, CDR2 YYNGEE. Trimming took 8 bases from V and 6 from J, leaving 15 bases between them. The CDR3 DNA follows: TGTGCCAGTAGCCTGATCCGAAGCAATGAGCAGTTCTTC. This sequence encodes CASSLIRSNEQFF.

V gene TRBV7-2 combines with J gene TRBJ2-6, with D hard to call. This CDR3 is 17 amino acids long. In germline, CDR1 is SGHTA, CDR2 FQGNSA. The germline V and J ends were trimmed by 5 bases and 0 bases, with 14 bases remaining between them. The CDR3 bases are TGTGCCAGCAGCCCCTGGACGACCCGCTCTGGGGCCAACGTCCTGACTTTC. As protein: CASSPWTTRSGANVLTF.

This chain joins TRBV29-1 and TRBJ2-1; D call uncertain. Germline-derived CDR1 and CDR2 are SQVTM and ANQGSEA. The CDR3 runs 13 residues. V was cut by 1 base and J by 8 bases, with 12 bases left in between. CDR3 in amino acids: CSVEAQPRDEQFF. The CDR3 nucleotides are TGCAGCGTTGAAGCCCAACCCCGGGATGAGCAGTTCTTC.

This chain uses TRBV2 with TRBJ2-7; the match to TRBD2 covers 11 bases. J was trimmed by 6 bases and V by 6 bases; bases with no gene match: 7. This CDR3 is built from 14 residues. Germline CDR1 is SNHLY and CDR2 is FYNNEI. The CDR3 DNA reads as TGTGCCAGCAGCCATAGCGGGGGGGCGCTCGAGCAGTACTTC. This gives the protein CASSHSGGALEQYF.